This section outlines one T cell receptor (beta chain) sequence together with its context. No antigen is known for it. V lost 6 bases, J lost 8 bases, and 8 bases lay in between. The CDR3 spans 12 residues. This entry comes from a study of vaccination and CD4 T cells after COVID-19. Overall study: Investigators drew the post-COVID samples a median around 96 days after diagnosis, with a range of 35 to 161. The post-vaccine samples came a median roughly 70 days after dose two (range 14 to 241).

From the PCR reads, TCRdb called clonotypes with MiXCR, one entry per CDR3 protein. The sample lists about 39,000 distinct CDR3 sequences, more than 35% occurring once. Time point specified: late sampling 161 to 241 days after vaccination in a few convalescent patients. Regarding the study as a whole: For convalescent patients, 304 of the 307 vaccine-specific clones analyzed were classified as spike mono-reactive.

This chain uses TRBV12-3 or TRBV12-4 with TRBJ1-6; D is undetermined. The clonotype comes from a human donor who had recovered from COVID-19. The input for sequencing was CD4+ T cells from blood, taken about 7 months after SARS-CoV-2 vaccination. The CDR3 protein is CASSILYSPLHF. CDR3 nucleotide sequence: TGTGCCAGCAGCATCCTGTATTCACCCCTCCACTTT.